This T cell receptor beta chain was sequenced for a study of T cells in tuberculosis. Study findings and constraints: Some low-affinity tetramer-binding T cells may be absent from this sample.

After thawing and overnight rest, PBMC were stained with GMM-loaded CD1B tetramer, viability dye and anti-CD3 for sorting. The lipid loaded on the CD1B tetramers was C32 glucose monomycolate from Rhodococcus equi. No alpha-beta pairing information exists for these sequences. Some clones are missing from TCRdb's copy, which holds only in-frame ones; the method was immunoSEQ multiplex PCR. The sample has nearly 60,000 clones; over 75% are singletons. The germline CDR1 and CDR2 sequences are MGHRA and YSYEKL. The CDR3 runs to 15 residues. Trimming removed 4 bases from V and 14 bases from J; junction bases left unmatched: 11.

The chain links TRBV4-1 to TRBJ2-4; 13 bases line up with TRBD2. The TCR was taken from an adult woman with latent tuberculosis. Sequencing was performed on CD1b-GMM tetramer-negative cells sorted from PBMCs. As DNA, the CDR3 is TGCGCCAGCAGCCTAACCGGACTAGCGGGGGCCCGGAAGTACTTC. It encodes CASSLTGLAGARKYF.